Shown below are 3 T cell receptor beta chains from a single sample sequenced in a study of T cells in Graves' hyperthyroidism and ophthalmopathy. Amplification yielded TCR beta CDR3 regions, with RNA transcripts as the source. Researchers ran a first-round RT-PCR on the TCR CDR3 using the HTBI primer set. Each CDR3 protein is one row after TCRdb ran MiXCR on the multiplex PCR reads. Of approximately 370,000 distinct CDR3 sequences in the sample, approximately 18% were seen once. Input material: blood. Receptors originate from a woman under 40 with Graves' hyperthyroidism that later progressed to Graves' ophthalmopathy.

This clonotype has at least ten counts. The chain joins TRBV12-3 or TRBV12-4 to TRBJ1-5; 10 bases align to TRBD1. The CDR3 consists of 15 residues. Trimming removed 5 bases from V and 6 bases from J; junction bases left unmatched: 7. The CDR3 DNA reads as TGTGCCAGCAGTACGACAGGGGGCGCAGGTCAGCCCCAGCATTTT. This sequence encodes CASSTTGGAGQPQHF.

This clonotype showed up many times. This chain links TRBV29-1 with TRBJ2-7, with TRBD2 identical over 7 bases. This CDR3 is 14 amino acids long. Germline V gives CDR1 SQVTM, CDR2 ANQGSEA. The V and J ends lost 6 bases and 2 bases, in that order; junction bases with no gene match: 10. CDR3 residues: CSVSMGGGTYEQYF. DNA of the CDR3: TGCAGCGTCTCTATGGGCGGGGGAACCTACGAGCAGTACTTC.

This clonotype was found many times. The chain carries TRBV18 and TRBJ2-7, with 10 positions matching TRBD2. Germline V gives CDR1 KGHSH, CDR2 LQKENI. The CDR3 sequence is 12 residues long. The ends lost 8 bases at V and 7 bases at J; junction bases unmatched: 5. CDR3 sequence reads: CASRSGRNEQYF. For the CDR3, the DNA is TGTGCCAGCCGTAGCGGGAGGAATGAGCAGTACTTC.